The clone carrying this TCR beta chain was picked up many times. Its antigen is undetermined. These data belong to a study of T-cell reconstitution after alpha-beta-depleted transplantation in children. A TCRbeta library incorporating unique molecular identifiers was prepared. TCRdb passed the PCR reads through MiXCR, listing each CDR3 protein once. The table has some 300,000 distinct CDR3 sequences, approximately 7.3% seen once. The study's findings and limits: Several hundred graft clones that had expanded were reportedly the source of alpha-beta T cells about two months after transplant. Newly produced T cells mostly accounted for T-cell counts and diversity one year post-transplant. Surviving recipient T cells and thymic progenitors produced the high day-60 TCRbeta diversity seen in some patients.

The CDR3 totals 14 residues. With V trimmed by 5 bases and J by 3 bases, 5 bases remained unmatched. Material: peripheral blood, obtained 360 days after TCRalphabeta/CD19-depleted stem cell transplant. The chain employs TRBV12-3 or TRBV12-4 and TRBJ2-7; 9 positions match TRBD2. The clonotype originates from a female patient aged 2 to 10 who had a stem cell transplant for Fanconi anemia, so the T cells may come from the graft donor. Written as DNA, the CDR3 is TGTGCCAGCAGTCTCAGCGGGAGGAGCTACGAGCAGTACTTC. Its translation: CASSLSGRSYEQYF.